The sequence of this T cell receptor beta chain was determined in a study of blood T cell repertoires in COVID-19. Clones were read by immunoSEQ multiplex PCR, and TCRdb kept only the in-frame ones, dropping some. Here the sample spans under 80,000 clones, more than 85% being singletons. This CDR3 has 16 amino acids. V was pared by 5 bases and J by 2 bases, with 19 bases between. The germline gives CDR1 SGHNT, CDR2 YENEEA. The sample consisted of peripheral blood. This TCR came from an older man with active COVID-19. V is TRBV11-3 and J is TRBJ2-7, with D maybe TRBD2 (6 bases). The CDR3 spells CASSPGGTQGTYEQYF. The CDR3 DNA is TGTGCCAGCAGCCCCGGCGGGACCCAAGGGACCTACGAGCAGTACTTC.